This T cell receptor (beta chain) was sequenced for a study of T cell responses to AZD1222 COVID-19 vaccine. Clones were sequenced by immunoSEQ multiplex PCR, and TCRdb holds only the in-frame ones, with some missing. This sample yields tens of thousands of clones, of which 85% to 90% are seen a single time; 9.3% belongs to the top ten. The table lists this clone with a count of one. Combined were second doses at about 4 or about 12 weeks. The sequenced sample was peripheral blood, obtained 28 days after the second AZD1222 dose. This clonotype was obtained from an adult who received the AZD1222 COVID-19 vaccine.

CDR3 in DNA: TGTGCCAGCTCACCACCGCTACAGGGAGGTAGCTATGGCTACACCTTC. Its translation is CASSPPLQGGSYGYTF. The chain combines TRBV18 with TRBJ1-2; a weak D match, TRBD1 (6 bases). Germline lookup yields CDR1 KGHSH and CDR2 LQKENI. CDR3 length: 16 residues. V dropped 0 bases and J dropped 4 bases, with 15 bases sitting between them.